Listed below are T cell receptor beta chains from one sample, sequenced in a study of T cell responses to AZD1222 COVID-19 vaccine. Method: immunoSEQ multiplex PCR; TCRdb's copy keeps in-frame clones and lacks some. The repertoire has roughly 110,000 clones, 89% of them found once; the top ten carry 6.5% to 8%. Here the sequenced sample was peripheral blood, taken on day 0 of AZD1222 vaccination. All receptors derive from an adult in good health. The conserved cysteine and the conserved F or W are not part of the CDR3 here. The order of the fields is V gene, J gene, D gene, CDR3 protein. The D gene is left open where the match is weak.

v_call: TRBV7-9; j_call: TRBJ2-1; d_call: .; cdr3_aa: AVTKPGNEQF
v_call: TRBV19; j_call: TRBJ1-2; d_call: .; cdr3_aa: ASSTGTDYGYT
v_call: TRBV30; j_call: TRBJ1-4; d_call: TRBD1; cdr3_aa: AWSIPGQVEKLF
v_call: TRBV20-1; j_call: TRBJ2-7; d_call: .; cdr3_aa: SASFFGAYEQY
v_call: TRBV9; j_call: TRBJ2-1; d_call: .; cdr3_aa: ASSASMDNEQF
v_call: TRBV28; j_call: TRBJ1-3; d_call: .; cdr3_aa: ASLNQGSGNTIY
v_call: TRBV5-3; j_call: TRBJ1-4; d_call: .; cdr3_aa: ARSHPRGAQDEKLF
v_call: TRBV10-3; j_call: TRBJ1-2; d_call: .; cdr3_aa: AISAGAREGYT
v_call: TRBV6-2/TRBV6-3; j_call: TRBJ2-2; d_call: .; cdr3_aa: ASSRGTANTGELF
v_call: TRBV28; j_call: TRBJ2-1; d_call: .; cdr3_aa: ASTTQLASDEQF
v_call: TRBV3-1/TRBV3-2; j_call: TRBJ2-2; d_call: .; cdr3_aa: ASSQVGTGELF
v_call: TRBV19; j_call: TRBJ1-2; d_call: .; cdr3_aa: ASIEGVGTKGYT
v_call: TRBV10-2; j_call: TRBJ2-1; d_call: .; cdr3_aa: ASSEPDLVEQF
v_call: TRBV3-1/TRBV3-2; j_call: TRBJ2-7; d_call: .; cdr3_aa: ASSPRTGDYEQY
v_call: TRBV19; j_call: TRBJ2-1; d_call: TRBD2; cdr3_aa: AALAGGSNEQF
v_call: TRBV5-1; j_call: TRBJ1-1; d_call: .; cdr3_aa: ASSLDTPNVGSEAF
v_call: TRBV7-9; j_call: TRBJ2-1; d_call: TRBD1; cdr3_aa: ASSPGQGGDEQF
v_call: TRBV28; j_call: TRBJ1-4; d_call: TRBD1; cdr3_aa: ASSSPGQSNEKLF
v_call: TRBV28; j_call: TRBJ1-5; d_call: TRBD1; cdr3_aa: ASSLRTGAIVNQPQH
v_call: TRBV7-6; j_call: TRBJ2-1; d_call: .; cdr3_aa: ASSNTGGAYNEQF
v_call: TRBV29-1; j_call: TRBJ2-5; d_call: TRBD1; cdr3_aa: SVSDRSQETQY
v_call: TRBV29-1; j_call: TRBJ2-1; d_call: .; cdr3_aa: SVVRGNEQF
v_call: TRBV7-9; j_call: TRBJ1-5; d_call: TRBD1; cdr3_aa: ASSPTGGNQPQH
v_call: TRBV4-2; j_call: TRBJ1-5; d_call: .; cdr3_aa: ASSQEIWGQPQH
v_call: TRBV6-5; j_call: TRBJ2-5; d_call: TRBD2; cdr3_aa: ASSYSSGSWETQY
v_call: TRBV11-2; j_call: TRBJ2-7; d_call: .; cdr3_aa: ASSSHSGSLSYEQY
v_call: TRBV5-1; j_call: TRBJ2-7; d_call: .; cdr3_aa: ASSWQGASDEQY
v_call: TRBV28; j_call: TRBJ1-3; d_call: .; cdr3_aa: ASSPPGQSRSGNTIY
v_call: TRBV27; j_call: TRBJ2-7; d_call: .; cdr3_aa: ASSSHRSSYEQY
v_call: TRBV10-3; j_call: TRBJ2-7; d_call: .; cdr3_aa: AISGTQTPGVHEQY
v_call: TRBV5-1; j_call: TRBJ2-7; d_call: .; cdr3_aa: ASSQGVAGTYEQY
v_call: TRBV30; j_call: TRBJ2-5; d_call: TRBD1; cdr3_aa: AWTIQGAGETQY
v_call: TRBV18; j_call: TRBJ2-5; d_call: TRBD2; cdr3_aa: ASSPLAGGQETQY
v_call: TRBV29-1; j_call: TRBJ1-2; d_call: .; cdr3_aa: SVPEGGLYGYT
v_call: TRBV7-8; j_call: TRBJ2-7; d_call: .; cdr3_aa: ASSFRGLGEQY
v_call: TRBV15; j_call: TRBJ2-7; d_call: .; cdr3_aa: ATSRDATAKLSYEQY
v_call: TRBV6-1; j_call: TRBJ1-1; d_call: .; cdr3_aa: ASSVAGRGADTEAF
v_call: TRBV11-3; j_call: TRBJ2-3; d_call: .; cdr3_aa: ASSLLSTDTQY
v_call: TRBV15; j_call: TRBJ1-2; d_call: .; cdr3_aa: ATSSGVGHLYGYT
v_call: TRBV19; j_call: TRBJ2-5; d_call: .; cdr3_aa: ASSITPRGVRETQY
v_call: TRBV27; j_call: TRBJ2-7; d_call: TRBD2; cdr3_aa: ASTSLGGVGGSEQY
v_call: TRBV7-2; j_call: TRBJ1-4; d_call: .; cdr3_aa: ASSGGGAREKLF
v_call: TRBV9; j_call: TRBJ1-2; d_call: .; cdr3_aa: ASSVDGNNYGYT
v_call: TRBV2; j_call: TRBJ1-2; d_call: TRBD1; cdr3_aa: ASSVTTGESDGYT
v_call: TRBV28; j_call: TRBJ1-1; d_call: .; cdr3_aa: ASSLGQGGTEAF
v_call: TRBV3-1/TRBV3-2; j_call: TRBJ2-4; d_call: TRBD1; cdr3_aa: ASSQETGPHIQY
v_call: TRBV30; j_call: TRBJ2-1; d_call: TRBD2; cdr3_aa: AWSVPSGWNEQF
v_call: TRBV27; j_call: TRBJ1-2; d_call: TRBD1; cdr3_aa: ASSLGQGIRGYT
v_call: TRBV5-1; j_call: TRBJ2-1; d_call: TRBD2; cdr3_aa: ASSSSLAGANEQF
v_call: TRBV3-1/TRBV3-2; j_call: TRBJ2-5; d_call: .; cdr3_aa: ASSQEWSSAAQY
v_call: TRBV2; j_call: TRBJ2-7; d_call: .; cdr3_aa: ASSRDIYEQY
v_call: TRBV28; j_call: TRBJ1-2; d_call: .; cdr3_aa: ASSFLQVANYGYT
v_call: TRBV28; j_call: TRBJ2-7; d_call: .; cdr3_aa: ASSQGVPYEQY
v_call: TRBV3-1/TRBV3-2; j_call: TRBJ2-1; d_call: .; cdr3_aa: ASSQGVLGASYNEQF
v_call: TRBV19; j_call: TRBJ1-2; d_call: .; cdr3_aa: ASSSLLGGSGDGYT